A selection of T cell receptor beta chains follows, all from one sample in a study of cytotoxic CD8 clonotypes in ibrutinib-treated CLL. Assay used: immunoSEQ multiplex PCR; TCRdb lists only in-frame clones, some missing. The data hold about 80,000 clones, with 79% observed a single time. The material was PBMCs, obtained after 12 months of ibrutinib treatment. All receptors come from a human donor with chronic lymphocytic leukemia. The conserved cysteine and the conserved F or W are not part of the CDR3 here.

CDR3 protein | V gene
ASSQAQGITGELL | TRBV7-2
ASSPSRDRSRNQPQH | TRBV27
ASNPTSVPAKNIQY | TRBV2
ASRLRGGGESSPLH | TRBV7-9
ASSPGTDHNQPQH | TRBV28
ASSYPDRETQY | TRBV6-6
ASSYGLAGFYEQY | TRBV5-6
ASSQGPGDTQY | TRBV4-3
ASSIGQGTQPQH | TRBV19
ASSPLGGWNEQF | TRBV11-3
ATSRDPTAWGYT | TRBV15
ASSVGGGSPADTQY | TRBV9
ASSFRAQETQY | TRBV5-1
ASSSQGPPNQETQY | TRBV5-1
ASSYPGGAEQF | TRBV6-5
ASSFGGATGGGYT | TRBV5-1